These T cell receptor beta chains were read from a single sample in a study of blood T cell repertoires in COVID-19. Repertoires were generated with immunoSEQ multiplex PCR, while TCRdb's copy carries only in-frame clones and drops some. The data contain about 150,000 clones, 75% to 90% of them singletons. Sequencing input: peripheral blood. These receptors all stem from a man aged 18 to 30 with COVID-19, enrolled during active disease. Both conserved end residues are trimmed from each CDR3. Each record gives: J gene, V gene, D gene, clone size, CDR3 protein. A D gene is named only where the DNA matches it firmly. Clone size is given for some rows only: seen once, a few or many times, or a class if the clone is expanded.

j_call: TRBJ1-1
v_call: TRBV7-9
d_call: .
clone_size: .
cdr3_aa: ASNAGNTEAF

j_call: TRBJ2-1
v_call: TRBV29-1
d_call: TRBD2
clone_size: .
cdr3_aa: SVEGLAGGSGNEQF

j_call: TRBJ2-2
v_call: TRBV27
d_call: TRBD2
clone_size: .
cdr3_aa: ASSLSTGGNTGELF

j_call: TRBJ1-1
v_call: TRBV5-8
d_call: .
clone_size: once
cdr3_aa: ASSYYTEAF

j_call: TRBJ1-5
v_call: TRBV27
d_call: TRBD1
clone_size: .
cdr3_aa: ASSPGQGANQPQH

j_call: TRBJ2-7
v_call: TRBV28
d_call: .
clone_size: .
cdr3_aa: ASSFGQGIYYEQY

j_call: TRBJ2-3
v_call: TRBV15
d_call: .
clone_size: .
cdr3_aa: ATSRETFPTDTQY

j_call: TRBJ2-1
v_call: TRBV9
d_call: TRBD2
clone_size: .
cdr3_aa: ASSVGTSGSSYNEQF

j_call: TRBJ2-1
v_call: TRBV6-5
d_call: .
clone_size: few
cdr3_aa: ASSLVQRPLDNEQF

j_call: TRBJ1-5
v_call: TRBV6-2/TRBV6-3
d_call: .
clone_size: .
cdr3_aa: ASSPRENQPQH